This TCR beta chain was observed in a study of control samples from healthy donors and cancer patients. Only one count was recorded for this clone. Trimming cost V 4 bases and J 0 bases; bases outside gene matches: 8. The CDR3 consists of 18 residues. Looked up from germline, CDR1 is SGDLS and CDR2 is YYNGEE. Measured with immunoSEQ multiplex PCR; TCRdb has only the in-frame clones, and not every one. This sample has about 130,000 clones, with about 92% found just once. Sequencing used PBMCs. The rearrangement links TRBV9 to TRBJ2-7; 15 bases map to TRBD2. This TCR was sampled from a man older than 75 with head and neck cancer. Here the CDR3 reads CASSQGTSGGMISYEQYF. In DNA form, the CDR3 reads TGTGCCAGCAGCCAAGGGACTAGCGGGGGGATGATCTCCTACGAGCAGTACTTC. Combining the CDR3 with reference TRBV9 and TRBJ2-7 gives the whole variable domain DSGVTQTPKHLITATGQRVTLRCSPRSGDLSVYWYQQSLDQGLQFLIQYYNGEERAKGNILERFSAQQFPDLHSELNLSSLELGDSALYFCASSQGTSGGMISYEQYFGPGTRLTVT.